The rows below give T cell receptor beta chains drawn from one sample of a study of vaccination and CD4 T cells after COVID-19. TCRdb recomputed calls from the PCR reads with MiXCR, one row per CDR3 protein. Seen here are some 9,300 distinct CDR3 sequences, 63% observed once, and the top ten hold 23%. No antigen is known for these receptors. The material sequenced was CD4+ T cells from blood, cultured in vitro. All receptors come from a human donor who had recovered from COVID-19. CDR3s include the opening cysteine and the closing phenylalanine or tryptophan. The order of the fields is J gene, D gene, V gene, clone size, CDR3 DNA, CDR3 protein. D genes are given only for firm matches. Rows give clone size only sometimes, using once, few, many, or a class for an expanded clone.

TRBJ2-7,-,TRBV24-1,-,TGTGCCACCAGTGACCCTAACAAGGCCTACGAGCAGTACTTC,CATSDPNKAYEQYF
TRBJ2-1,TRBD2,TRBV20-1,-,TGCAGTGCTAGGGAAATGGCGGGGGGACACAATGAGCAGTTCTTC,CSAREMAGGHNEQFF
TRBJ2-3,TRBD1,TRBV20-1,-,TGCAGTGCTAGGGGGCAGGGGGCTAGCACAGATACGCAGTATTTT,CSARGQGASTDTQYF
TRBJ2-7,TRBD1,TRBV24-1,-,TGTGCCACCAGCTTCGGGACAGGGATGTCCTACGAGCAGTACTTC,CATSFGTGMSYEQYF
TRBJ1-4,TRBD1,TRBV20-1,-,TGCAGTGCTATGACAGGGGGGGAAAAACTGTTTTTT,CSAMTGGEKLFF
TRBJ2-3,TRBD2,TRBV5-6,-,TGTGCCAGCAGCTTGAAGGGACTAGCGGGTTACGCAGATACGCAGTATTTT,CASSLKGLAGYADTQYF
TRBJ1-2,-,TRBV6-5,-,TGTGCCAGCAGTTATGACAGGAAGAACTATGGCTACACCTTC,CASSYDRKNYGYTF
TRBJ2-7,-,TRBV6-1,-,TGTGCCAGCACCCAAGGGGCGGGTCGGGCCGAGCAGTACTTC,CASTQGAGRAEQYF
TRBJ2-2,-,TRBV5-1,few,TGCGCCAGCAGCTTTTGGAGGAGTACCGGGGAGCTGTTTTTT,CASSFWRSTGELFF
TRBJ1-1,-,TRBV30,-,TGTGCCTGGAGTAGTATAGGACAGATGAACACTGAAGCTTTCTTT,CAWSSIGQMNTEAFF
TRBJ1-2,TRBD1,TRBV7-9,-,TGTGCCAGCAGCTATAAACAGGGGACCCGCGGCTACACCTTC,CASSYKQGTRGYTF
TRBJ1-6,-,TRBV11-2,-,TGTGCCAGCAGCTCCCAGGTGGGCAGAAATTCACCCCTCCACTTT,CASSSQVGRNSPLHF
TRBJ1-5,TRBD1,TRBV15,-,TGTGCCACCAGCAGAGACGGGGGGACAGCAAATCAGCCCCAGCATTTT,CATSRDGGTANQPQHF
TRBJ1-2,-,TRBV27,-,TGTGCCAGCAGCCCAGTGGGGGGGCTAGGAGGCTACACCTTC,CASSPVGGLGGYTF
TRBJ1-6,TRBD1,TRBV25-1,-,TGTGCCAGCAGCCAACAGGGGAAGTGGTCACCCCTCCACTTT,CASSQQGKWSPLHF
TRBJ1-2,-,TRBV5-1,-,TGCGCCAGCAGCTTGGCGCCCCCAACGACGGGTGGCTACACCTTC,CASSLAPPTTGGYTF
TRBJ2-3,-,TRBV23-1,-,TGCGCCAGCTCTGTTTTCGCTTGCGGCACAGATACGCAGTATTTT,CASSVFACGTDTQYF
TRBJ2-5,TRBD2,TRBV12-3/TRBV12-4,-,TGTGCCAGCAGTTTATCGGGGGGGGAGACCCAGTACTTC,CASSLSGGETQYF
TRBJ2-5,TRBD1,TRBV6-4,-,TGTGCCAGCAGTGTCTTAGGGGACAGCAAAAAAGAGACCCAGTACTTC,CASSVLGDSKKETQYF
TRBJ1-5,-,TRBV27,few,TGTGCCAGCAGGGAAGCAGGGTTCCTTGGTCAGCCCCAGCATTTT,CASREAGFLGQPQHF
TRBJ1-1,-,TRBV7-9,-,TGTGCCAGCAGCTTAGGGCAGACAATGAACACTGAAGCTTTCTTT,CASSLGQTMNTEAFF
TRBJ1-5,-,TRBV19,-,TGTGCCAGTAGTCTATCCCAACTTGAGAGCAATCAGCCCCAGCATTTT,CASSLSQLESNQPQHF
TRBJ2-3,-,TRBV20-1,-,TGCAGTGCTCAGAGAGATACGCAGTATTTT,CSAQRDTQYF
TRBJ2-7,-,TRBV6-2/TRBV6-3,-,TGTGCCAGCAGCCCCGACACCTTTGCCTACGAGCAGTACTTC,CASSPDTFAYEQYF
TRBJ1-1,-,TRBV6-1,few,TGTGCCAGCAGCCGATTTTGGAACACTGAAGCTTTCTTT,CASSRFWNTEAFF
TRBJ1-1,-,TRBV27,few,TGTGCCAGCAGTTTATCCCTGCTATGGAGCACTGAAGCTTTCTTT,CASSLSLLWSTEAFF
TRBJ1-6,-,TRBV28,-,TGTGCCAGCAGTTTATTCGCCAGGGATAATTCACCCCTCCACTTT,CASSLFARDNSPLHF
TRBJ1-5,-,TRBV6-2/TRBV6-3,-,TGTGCCAGCAGTTACCTGGGGACGGGCAGAACCAATCAGCCCCAGCATTTT,CASSYLGTGRTNQPQHF
TRBJ2-7,-,TRBV6-1,few,TGTGCCAGTAGACAGATACTATCCACCTACGAGCAGTACTTC,CASRQILSTYEQYF
TRBJ1-2,TRBD1,TRBV20-1,once,TGCAGTGCTAGACCCGGACAGGGGGAGGAAGGCTACACCTTC,CSARPGQGEEGYTF
TRBJ2-6,-,TRBV6-1,once,TGTGCCAGCAGTGAACGGGTCACCGGGGCCAACGTCCTGACTTTC,CASSERVTGANVLTF
TRBJ1-3,-,TRBV15,few,TGTGCCACCAGCAGAGATAACGTGAGGGACGGAAACACCATATATTTT,CATSRDNVRDGNTIYF
TRBJ1-1,-,TRBV12-3/TRBV12-4,-,TGTGCCAGCAGTTTCGAGGGAGGGAACACTGAAGCTTTCTTT,CASSFEGGNTEAFF
TRBJ2-7,-,TRBV19,-,TGTGCCAGTAGTATAGCTGGGGGGACCTCTGCCTACGAGCAGTACTTC,CASSIAGGTSAYEQYF
TRBJ2-3,TRBD2,TRBV4-3,-,TGCGCCAGCAGCCAGTGGACGGGAGGGGTGGCAGATACGCAGTATTTT,CASSQWTGGVADTQYF
TRBJ2-3,-,TRBV19,-,TGTGCCAGTAGTATTCATACGGATACGCAGTATTTT,CASSIHTDTQYF
TRBJ2-5,TRBD2,TRBV7-2,few,TGTGCCAGCAGCCCCCTCGCGGGGGGGCTTGGGAAGACCCAGTACTTC,CASSPLAGGLGKTQYF
TRBJ2-7,-,TRBV7-3,few,TGTGCCAGCAGCCTACTCCCTAGCGACTCCTACGAGCAGTACTTC,CASSLLPSDSYEQYF
TRBJ1-2,-,TRBV19,-,TGTGCCAGTAGGGAGGGCAGGAACTATGGCTACACCTTC,CASREGRNYGYTF
TRBJ1-6,TRBD1,TRBV2,few,TGTGCCAGCAGGCGATCACTCCGGGACAGGGAACAGGGGCGTTCACCCCTCCACTTT,CASRRSLRDREQGRSPLHF
TRBJ2-2,TRBD2,TRBV7-9,few,TGTGCCAGCAGCTTAAGGGCGGGGCTAGCGGGAGCCGGGGAGCTGTTTTTT,CASSLRAGLAGAGELFF
TRBJ2-3,-,TRBV19,-,TGTGCCAGTGCATTGACATTGTCTAGCACAGATACGCAGTATTTT,CASALTLSSTDTQYF
TRBJ1-2,TRBD1,TRBV20-1,-,TGCAGTGCCTCCAGCCCGGGACAGGGGGAAATGGGTGGCTACACCTTC,CSASSPGQGEMGGYTF
TRBJ1-2,TRBD1,TRBV27,-,TGTGCCAGCAGACAGACAGGGTGGGGTGGCTACACCTTC,CASRQTGWGGYTF
TRBJ1-1,-,TRBV11-2,-,TGTGCCAGCAGCGGACAGCAGAGCACTGAAGCTTTCTTT,CASSGQQSTEAFF
TRBJ2-1,TRBD2,TRBV6-5,-,TGTGCCAGCAGTTACCCCGGGACTAGCGTCCACAATGAGCAGTTCTTC,CASSYPGTSVHNEQFF
TRBJ2-2,-,TRBV6-1,large,TGTGCCGCCGCCCGCCGCTATACCGGGACCAACACCGGGGAGCTGTTTTTT,CAAARRYTGTNTGELFF
TRBJ2-5,-,TRBV20-1,few,TGCAGTGCTAGAGATTTGCGGATACAAGAGACCCAGTACTTC,CSARDLRIQETQYF
TRBJ1-6,TRBD1,TRBV2,-,TGTGCCAGCAGCCGACAGGGCCTAAATAATTCACCCCTCCACTTT,CASSRQGLNNSPLHF
TRBJ1-2,TRBD1,TRBV20-1,-,TGCAGTGCTACTCATTCCCCAGGGGGAGGCTACACCTTC,CSATHSPGGGYTF
TRBJ1-2,-,TRBV30,few,TGTGCCTGGAGTGATTATAAGGGGGGAGGATATGGCTACACCTTC,CAWSDYKGGGYGYTF
TRBJ2-7,-,TRBV11-3,-,TGTGCCAGCAGCTTAGTCGCTAGCGAAACCTACGAGCAGTACTTC,CASSLVASETYEQYF
TRBJ2-1,-,TRBV9,-,TGTGCCAGCAGCGCTACTAGCCGTTCCCACAATGAGCAGTTCTTC,CASSATSRSHNEQFF
TRBJ1-1,-,TRBV19,few,TGTGCCAGTAGTATACAACGACGTGTGGGAGCTTTCTTT,CASSIQRRVGAFF
TRBJ2-2,-,TRBV20-1,-,TGCAGTGCTAGAGATGCCGGGGGGCGCAGGGCGGGCGGGGAGCTGTTTTTT,CSARDAGGRRAGGELFF